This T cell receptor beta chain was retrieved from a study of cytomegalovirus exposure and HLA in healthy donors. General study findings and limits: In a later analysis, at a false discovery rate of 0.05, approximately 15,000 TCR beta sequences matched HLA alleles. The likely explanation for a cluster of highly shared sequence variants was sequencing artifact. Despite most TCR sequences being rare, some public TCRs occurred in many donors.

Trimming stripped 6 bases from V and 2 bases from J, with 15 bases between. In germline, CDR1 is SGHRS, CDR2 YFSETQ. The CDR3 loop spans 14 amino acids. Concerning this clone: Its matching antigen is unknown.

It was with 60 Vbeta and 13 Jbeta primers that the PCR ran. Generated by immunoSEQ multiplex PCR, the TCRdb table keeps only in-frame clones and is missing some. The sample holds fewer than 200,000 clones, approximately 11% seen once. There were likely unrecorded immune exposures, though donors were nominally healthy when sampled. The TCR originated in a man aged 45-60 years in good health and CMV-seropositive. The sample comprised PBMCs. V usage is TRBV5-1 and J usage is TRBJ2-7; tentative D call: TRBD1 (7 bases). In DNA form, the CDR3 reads TGCGCCAGCACCCGGGGGACAGCGACCTACGAGCAGTACTTC. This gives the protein CASTRGTATYEQYF.